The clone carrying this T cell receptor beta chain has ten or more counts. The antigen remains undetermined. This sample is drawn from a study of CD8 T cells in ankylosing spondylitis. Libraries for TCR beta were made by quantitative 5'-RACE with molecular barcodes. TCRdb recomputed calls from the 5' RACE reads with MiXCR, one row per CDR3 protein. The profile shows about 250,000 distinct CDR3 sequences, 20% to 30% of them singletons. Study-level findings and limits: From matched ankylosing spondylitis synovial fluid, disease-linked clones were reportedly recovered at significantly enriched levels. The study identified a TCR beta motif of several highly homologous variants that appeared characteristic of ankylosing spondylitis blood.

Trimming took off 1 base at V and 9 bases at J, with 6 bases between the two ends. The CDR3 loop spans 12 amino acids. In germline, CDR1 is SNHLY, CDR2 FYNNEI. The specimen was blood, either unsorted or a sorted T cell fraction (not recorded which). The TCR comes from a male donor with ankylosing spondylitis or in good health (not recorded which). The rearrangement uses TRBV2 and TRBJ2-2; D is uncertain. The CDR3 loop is CASSEVLRELFF. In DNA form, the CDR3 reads TGTGCCAGCAGTGAAGTCTTACGGGAGCTGTTTTTT.